Following are 6 T cell receptor beta chains from one sample sequenced in a study of blood T cell repertoires in COVID-19. TCRdb's table, derived via immunoSEQ multiplex PCR, lists solely in-frame clones and lacks some. The sample shows about 220,000 clones, 75% to 90% of them seen only once. Sample: PBMCs or T cells enriched from blood (not recorded which). The receptors derive from a woman aged 18 to 35 in a cohort exposed to, infected with or recovered from COVID-19 (not recorded which).

This clone was counted once. The CDR3 region has the DNA TGTGCCAGCAGGGACAGGGGGGATGGCTACACCTTC. It yields the protein CASRDRGDGYTF. The chain uses TRBV12-3 or TRBV12-4 and TRBJ1-2, with 10 bases lining up with TRBD1. This CDR3 has 12 amino acids. The trim removed 6 bases at V and 6 bases at J, leaving 1 base unmatched.

V is TRBV11-2 and J is TRBJ2-1; 7 positions match TRBD2. CDR3 length equals 18 residues. J was trimmed by 0 bases and V by 4 bases; bases with no gene match: 12. CDR1 and CDR2 from the germline V gene are SGHAT and FQNNGV. This CDR3 is CASSYGGTGGSSYNEQFF. The CDR3 DNA follows: TGTGCCAGCAGCTACGGGGGGACCGGGGGGAGCTCCTACAATGAGCAGTTCTTC.

This chain uses TRBV9 with TRBJ2-1; TRBD2 is a possible D gene (6 bases). Germline CDR1 reads SGDLS; CDR2 reads YYNGEE. CDR3 length equals 16 residues. With 3 bases removed from V and 0 bases from J, the gap between germline ends came to 13 bases. The CDR3 DNA reads TGTGCCAGCAGCGCTCCCGCGGGGAGCTCCTACAATGAGCAGTTCTTC. Amino acid sequence: CASSAPAGSSYNEQFF. Full variable domain (missing parts from reference TRBV9 and TRBJ2-1): DSGVTQTPKHLITATGQRVTLRCSPRSGDLSVYWYQQSLDQGLQFLIQYYNGEERAKGNILERFSAQQFPDLHSELNLSSLELGDSALYFCASSAPAGSSYNEQFFGPGTRLTVL.

With respect to this clone: Different DNA sequences within this sample yield the same CDR3. The V and J genes are TRBV3-1 (or the pseudogene TRBV3-2) and TRBJ1-5; a weak D match, TRBD1 (5 bases). V was trimmed by 4 bases and J by 4 bases, leaving 11 bases between them. The germline V gene has CDR1 LGHDT and CDR2 YNNKEL (reference sequence). The CDR3 consists of 14 residues. The DNA of the CDR3 is TGTGCCAGCAGCCCTACAGGTTCTAATCAGCCCCAGCATTTT. Protein product: CASSPTGSNQPQHF.

CDR3 in amino acids: CASSPEDSSSEQYF. CDR3 bases: TGTGCCAGCTCACCCGAGGACAGTTCAAGCGAGCAGTACTTC. J is TRBJ2-7 and V is TRBV18, with D perhaps matching TRBD1 (6 bases). The V gene's germline CDR1 is KGHSH and CDR2 LQKENI. The CDR3 is 14 residues long. V lost 3 bases and J lost 6, with 15 bases in between.

This clone was observed once. The rearrangement links TRBV28 to TRBJ2-5, with a weak D call TRBD2 (6 bases). CDR3 length: 17 amino acids. The V end lost 6 bases, the J end lost 3 bases, and 23 bases lay between the germline ends. The V gene's germline CDR1 is MDHEN and CDR2 SYDVKM. The CDR3 here is CASSARWGVSIEETQYF. CDR3 nucleotide sequence: TGTGCCAGCAGCGCTCGGTGGGGGGTATCGATCGAAGAGACCCAGTACTTC. Together with reference TRBV28 and TRBJ2-5, the CDR3 gives the full variable domain: DVKVTQSSRYLVKRTGEKVFLECVQDMDHENMFWYRQDPGLGLRLIYFSYDVKMKEKGDIPEGYSVSREKKERFSLILESASTNQTSMYLCASSARWGVSIEETQYFGPGTRLLVL.